Reported below is one TCR beta chain. CDR3 length: 16 residues. Trimming took 1 base from V and 7 from J, leaving 16 bases between them. The V gene's germline CDR1 is KGHSH and CDR2 LQKENI. This entry belongs to a study of blood T cell repertoires in COVID-19. Overall study context: Both acute and convalescent COVID-19 samples were obtained from the United States, Italy and Spain. Nucleic acid was either cDNA or gDNA, and it came from T cells, B-cell-depleted T cells, or PBMCs.

Authors' processing steps: Reference gene primers were amplified, and this amplification served to estimate nucleated cell counts. Method: immunoSEQ multiplex PCR; TCRdb's copy keeps in-frame clones and lacks some. Clonal size and the V and J genes are those of that table, whereas D and trimming came from the DNA. This table has around 70,000 clones, approximately 80% appearing once. J is TRBJ1-4 and V is TRBV18, with D tentatively TRBD1 (5 bases). The clonotype was recovered from a woman aged 55-70 years with acute or convalescent COVID-19. Sequenced input: peripheral blood. The CDR3 reads CASSPRGTGVGEKLFF. Here the CDR3 DNA reads TGTGCCAGCTCACCACGAGGGACGGGAGTGGGTGAAAAACTGTTTTTT.